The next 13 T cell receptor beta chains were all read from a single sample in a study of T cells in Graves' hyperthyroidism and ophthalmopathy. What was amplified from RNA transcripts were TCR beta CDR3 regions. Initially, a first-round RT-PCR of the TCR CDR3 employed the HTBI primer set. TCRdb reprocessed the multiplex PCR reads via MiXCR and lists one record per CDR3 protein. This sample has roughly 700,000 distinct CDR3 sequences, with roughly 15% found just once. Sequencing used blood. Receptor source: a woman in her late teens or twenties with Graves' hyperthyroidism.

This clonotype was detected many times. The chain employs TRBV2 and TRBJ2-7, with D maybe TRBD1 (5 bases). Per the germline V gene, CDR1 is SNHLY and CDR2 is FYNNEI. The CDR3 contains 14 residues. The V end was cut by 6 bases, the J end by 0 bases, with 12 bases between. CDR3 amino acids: CASSLRALSYEQYF. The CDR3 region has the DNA TGTGCCAGCAGCCTCAGGGCCCTCTCCTACGAGCAGTACTTC.

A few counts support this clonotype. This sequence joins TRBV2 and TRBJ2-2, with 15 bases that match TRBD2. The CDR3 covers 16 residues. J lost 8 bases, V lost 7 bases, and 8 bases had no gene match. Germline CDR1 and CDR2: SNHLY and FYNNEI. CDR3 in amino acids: CASTAGGLAGGGELFF. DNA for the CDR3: TGTGCCAGCACAGCAGGGGGACTAGCGGGAGGTGGGGAGCTGTTTTTT.

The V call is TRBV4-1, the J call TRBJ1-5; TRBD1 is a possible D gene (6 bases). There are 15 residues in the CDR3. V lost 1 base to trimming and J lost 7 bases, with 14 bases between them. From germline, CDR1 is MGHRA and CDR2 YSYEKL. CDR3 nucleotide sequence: TGCGCCAGCAGCCAAGGTATACAGGGCGGGCAGCCCCAGCATTTT. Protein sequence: CASSQGIQGGQPQHF.

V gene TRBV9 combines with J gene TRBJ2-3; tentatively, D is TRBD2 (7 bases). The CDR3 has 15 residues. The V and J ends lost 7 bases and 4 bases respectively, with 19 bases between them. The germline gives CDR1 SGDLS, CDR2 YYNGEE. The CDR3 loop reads CASHGGGGLADTQYF. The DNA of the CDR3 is TGTGCCAGCCATGGAGGGGGAGGGCTGGCAGATACGCAGTATTTT.

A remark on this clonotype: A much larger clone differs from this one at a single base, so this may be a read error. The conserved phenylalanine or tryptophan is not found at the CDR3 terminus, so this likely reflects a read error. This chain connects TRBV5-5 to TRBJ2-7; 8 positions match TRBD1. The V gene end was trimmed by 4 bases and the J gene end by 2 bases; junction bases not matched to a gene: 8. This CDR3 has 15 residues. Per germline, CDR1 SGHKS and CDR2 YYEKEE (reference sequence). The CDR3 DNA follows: TGTGCCAGCAGCCCCGGACAGGGAAGTCCCTACGAGCAGTACCTC. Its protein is CASSPGQGSPYEQYL.

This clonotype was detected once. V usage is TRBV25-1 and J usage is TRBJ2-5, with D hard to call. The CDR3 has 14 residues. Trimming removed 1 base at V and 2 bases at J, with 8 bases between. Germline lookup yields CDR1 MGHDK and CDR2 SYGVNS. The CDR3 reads CASSELGFQETQYF. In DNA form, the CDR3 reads TGTGCCAGCAGTGAATTGGGGTTTCAAGAGACCCAGTACTTC.

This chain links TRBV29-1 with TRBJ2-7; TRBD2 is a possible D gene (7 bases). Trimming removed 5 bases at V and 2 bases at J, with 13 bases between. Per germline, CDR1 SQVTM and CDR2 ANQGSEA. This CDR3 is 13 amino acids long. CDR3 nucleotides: TGCAGCGTTTACAGGGAGGGGGCCTACGAGCAGTACTTC. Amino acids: CSVYREGAYEQYF.

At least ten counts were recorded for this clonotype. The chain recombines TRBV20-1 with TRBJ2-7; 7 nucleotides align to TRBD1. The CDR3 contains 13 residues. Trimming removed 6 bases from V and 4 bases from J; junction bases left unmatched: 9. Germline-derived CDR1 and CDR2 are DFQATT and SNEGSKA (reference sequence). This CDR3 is CSAPGGGSYEQYF. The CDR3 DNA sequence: TGCAGTGCGCCAGGGGGTGGGAGTTACGAGCAGTACTTC.

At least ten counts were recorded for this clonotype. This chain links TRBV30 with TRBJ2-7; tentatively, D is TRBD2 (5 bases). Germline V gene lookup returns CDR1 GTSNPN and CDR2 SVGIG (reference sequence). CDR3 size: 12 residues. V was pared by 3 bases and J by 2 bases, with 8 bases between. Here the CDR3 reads CAWSGIPYEQYF. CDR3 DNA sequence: TGTGCCTGGAGCGGGATCCCCTACGAGCAGTACTTC. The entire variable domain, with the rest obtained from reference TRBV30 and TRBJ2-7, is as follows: SQTIHQWPATLVQPVGSPLSLECTVEGTSNPNLYWYRQAAGRGLQLLFYSVGIGQISSEVPQNLSASRPQDRQFILSSKKLLLSDSGFYLCAWSGIPYEQYFGPGTRLTVT.

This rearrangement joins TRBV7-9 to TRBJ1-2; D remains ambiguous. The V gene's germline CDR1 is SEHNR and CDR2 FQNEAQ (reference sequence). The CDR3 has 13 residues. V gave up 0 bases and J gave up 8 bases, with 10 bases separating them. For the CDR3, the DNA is TGTGCCAGCAGCTTAGCCGGGCTGTTCGGCTACACCTTC. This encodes CASSLAGLFGYTF. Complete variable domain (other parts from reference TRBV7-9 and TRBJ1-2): DTGVSQNPRHKITKRGQNVTFRCDPISEHNRLYWYRQTLGQGPEFLTYFQNEAQLEKSRLLSDRFSAERPKGSFSTLEIQRTEQGDSAMYLCASSLAGLFGYTFGSGTRLTVV.

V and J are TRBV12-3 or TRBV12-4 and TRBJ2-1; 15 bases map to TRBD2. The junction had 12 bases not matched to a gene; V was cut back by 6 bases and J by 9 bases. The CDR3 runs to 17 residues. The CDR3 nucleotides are TGTGCCAGCAGCCCCCTCAGGACTAGCGGGAGGGCCTTTGAGCAGTTCTTC. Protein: CASSPLRTSGRAFEQFF.

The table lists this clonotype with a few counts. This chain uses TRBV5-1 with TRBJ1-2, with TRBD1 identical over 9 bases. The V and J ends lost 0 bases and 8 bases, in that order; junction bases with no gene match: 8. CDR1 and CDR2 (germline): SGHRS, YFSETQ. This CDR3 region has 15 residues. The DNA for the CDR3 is TGCGCCAGCAGCTTGGCCGGACAGGGGATTGGCGGCTACACCTTC. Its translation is CASSLAGQGIGGYTF.

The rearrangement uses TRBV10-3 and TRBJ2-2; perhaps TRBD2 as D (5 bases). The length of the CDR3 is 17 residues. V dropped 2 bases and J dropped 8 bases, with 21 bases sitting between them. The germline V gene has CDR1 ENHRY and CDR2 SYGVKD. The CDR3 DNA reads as TGTGCCATCAGTGAGCTTCGCGGTAGCGTCCTTGATGGGGAGCTGTTTTTT. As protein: CAISELRGSVLDGELFF.